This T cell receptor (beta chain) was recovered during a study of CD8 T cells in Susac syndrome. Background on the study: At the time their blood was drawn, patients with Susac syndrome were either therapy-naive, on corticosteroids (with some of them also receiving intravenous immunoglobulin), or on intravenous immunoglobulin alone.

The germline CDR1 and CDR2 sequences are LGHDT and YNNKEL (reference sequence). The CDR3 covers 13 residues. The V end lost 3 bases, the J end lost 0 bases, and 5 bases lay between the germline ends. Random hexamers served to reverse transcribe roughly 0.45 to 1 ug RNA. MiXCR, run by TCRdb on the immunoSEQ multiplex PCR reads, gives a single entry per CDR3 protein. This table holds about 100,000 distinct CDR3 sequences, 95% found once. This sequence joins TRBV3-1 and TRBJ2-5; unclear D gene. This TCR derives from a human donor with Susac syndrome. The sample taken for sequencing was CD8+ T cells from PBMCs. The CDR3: CASSQKNQETQYF. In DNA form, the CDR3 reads TGTGCCAGCAGCCAGAAGAACCAAGAGACCCAGTACTTC.